This T cell receptor beta chain is from a study of long-term antiretroviral therapy in people with HIV. Germline loops: CDR1 ENHRY, CDR2 SYGVKD. V was clipped by 8 bases and J by 0 bases; unmatched bases: 5. CDR3 size: 14 residues. Donors each had at least one pre-ART PBMC sample and at least two post-ART ones. Version v3.0 of the immunoSEQ assay ran at survey level. Each sample had sequencing targeting 40,000-50,000 T-cell genomes. The method was immunoSEQ multiplex PCR; TCRdb's version includes in-frame clones alone and lacks a portion of them. This table has tens of thousands of clones, over 75% appearing once.

The origin of this receptor is a man aged 18 to 35 with HIV. The sample was unsorted PBMCs, taken 1.5 years after starting antiretroviral therapy. This chain joins TRBV10-3 and TRBJ2-7; 9 bases are a match to TRBD1. CDR3 sequence (DNA): TGTGCCATCGGACGGGGACAGGGCTCCTACGAGCAGTACTTC. Protein product: CAIGRGQGSYEQYF.